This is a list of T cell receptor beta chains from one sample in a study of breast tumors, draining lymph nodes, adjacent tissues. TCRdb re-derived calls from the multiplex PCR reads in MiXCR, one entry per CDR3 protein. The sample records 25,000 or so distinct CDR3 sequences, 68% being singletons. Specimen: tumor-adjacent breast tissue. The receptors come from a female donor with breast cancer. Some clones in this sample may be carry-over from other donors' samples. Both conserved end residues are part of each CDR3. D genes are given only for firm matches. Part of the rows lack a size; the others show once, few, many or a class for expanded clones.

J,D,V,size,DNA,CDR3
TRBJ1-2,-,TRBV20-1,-,TGCAGTGCTTCGGACTCCGGGAAGCACGGCTACACCTTC,CSASDSGKHGYTF
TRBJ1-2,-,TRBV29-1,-,TGCAGCGTGGTCGACACTAACTATGGCTACACCTTC,CSVVDTNYGYTF
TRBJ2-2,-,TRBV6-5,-,TGTGCCAGCAGTTACTCGACTGCCCTTACGGGGGAGCTGTTTTTT,CASSYSTALTGELFF
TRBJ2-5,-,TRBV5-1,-,TGCGCCAGCAGCTTAGAGGGGTATCGGGGGACCCAGTACTTC,CASSLEGYRGTQYF
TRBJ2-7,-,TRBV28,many,TGTGCCAGCAGTGGATGGACAGAATCCTACGAGCAGTACTTC,CASSGWTESYEQYF
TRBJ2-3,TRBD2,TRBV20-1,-,TGCAGTGCTAGAGCCGGACTAGCGGGCACAGATACGCAGTATTTT,CSARAGLAGTDTQYF
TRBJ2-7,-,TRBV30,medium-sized,TGTGCCGGGACAACTAATTCCTACGAGCAGTACTTC,CAGTTNSYEQYF
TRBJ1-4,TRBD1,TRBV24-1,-,TGTGCCACCAGTGAGAGCCCAAGACAGGGGGAGAAGGCTAATGAAAAACTGTTTTTT,CATSESPRQGEKANEKLFF
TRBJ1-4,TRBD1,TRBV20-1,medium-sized,TGCAGTGCTAGGGCCCCAGGACAGGGCACTAATGAAAAACTGTTTTTT,CSARAPGQGTNEKLFF
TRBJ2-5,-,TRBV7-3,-,TGTGCCAGCAGCAGGTTACCATCCGAGACCCAGTACTTC,CASSRLPSETQYF
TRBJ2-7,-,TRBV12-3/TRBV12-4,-,TGTGCCAGCAGTCCAACCGGGACACAGTACGAGCAGTACTTC,CASSPTGTQYEQYF
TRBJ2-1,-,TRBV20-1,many,TGCAGTGCTAGAGATGTGTCAGGATCTTACAATGAGCAGTTCTTC,CSARDVSGSYNEQFF
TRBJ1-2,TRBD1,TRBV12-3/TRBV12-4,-,TGTGCCAGCATTACCACGGGAGGGACAGGGGACTATGGCTACACCTTC,CASITTGGTGDYGYTF
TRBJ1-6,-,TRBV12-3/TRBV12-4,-,TGTGCCAGCAGTTTGGGGGCCGGACCACACTTT,CASSLGAGPHF
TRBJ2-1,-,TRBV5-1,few,TGCGCCAGCAGGCCCCTCCTGAGCGGAAGACACAATGAGCAGTTCTTC,CASRPLLSGRHNEQFF
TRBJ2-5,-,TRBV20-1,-,TGCAGTGCCCGTCGGCAAGGGGAGACCCAGTACTTC,CSARRQGETQYF
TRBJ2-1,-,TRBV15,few,TGTGCCACCAGCAGAGACACAGGGAATCCTTACAATGAGCAGTTCTTC,CATSRDTGNPYNEQFF
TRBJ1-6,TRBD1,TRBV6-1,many,TGTGCCAGCAGTGCCGGGACAGATAATTCACCCCTCCACTTT,CASSAGTDNSPLHF
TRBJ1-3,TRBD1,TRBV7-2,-,TGTGCCAGCAGCCCACAGGGGGGGACTGGAAACACCATATATTTT,CASSPQGGTGNTIYF
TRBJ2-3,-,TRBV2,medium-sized,TGTGCCAGCCTAGGACAGCCCAGCACAGATACGCAGTATTTT,CASLGQPSTDTQYF
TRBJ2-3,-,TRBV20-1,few,TGCAGTGCTAGTCAGTTCCTTAGCACAGATACGCAGTATTTT,CSASQFLSTDTQYF
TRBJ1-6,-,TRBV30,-,TGTGCCTGGAGTGTAGCATATAATTCACCCCTCCACTTT,CAWSVAYNSPLHF
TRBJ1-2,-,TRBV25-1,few,TGTGCCAGCAGTGAGGACCCGGGACATCATAACTATGGCTACACCTTC,CASSEDPGHHNYGYTF
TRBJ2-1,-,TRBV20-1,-,TGCAGTGCTAGGGGAGGTGCGTCCTACAATGAGCAGTTCTTC,CSARGGASYNEQFF
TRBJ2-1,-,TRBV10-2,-,TGCGCCAGCAGTGAGCTCGGGGGCGCGATCAATGAGCAGTTCTTC,CASSELGGAINEQFF
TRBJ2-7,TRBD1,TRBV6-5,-,TGTGCCAGCAGTTCAACAGGGGCCCACGAGCAGTACTTC,CASSSTGAHEQYF
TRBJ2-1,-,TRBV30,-,TGTGCCTGGGGTGCCGGGGTGAGGAATGAGCAGTTCTTC,CAWGAGVRNEQFF
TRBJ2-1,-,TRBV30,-,TGTGCCAGGCGGACAACCAACAATGAGCAGTTCTTC,CARRTTNNEQFF
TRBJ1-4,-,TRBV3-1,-,TGTGCCAGCAGCCTTTCGACTGAAAAACTGTTTTTT,CASSLSTEKLFF
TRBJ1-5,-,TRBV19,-,TGTGCCAGTAGCATAGGGACATTAGGCAGCAATCAGCCCCAGCATTTT,CASSIGTLGSNQPQHF
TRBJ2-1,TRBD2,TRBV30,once,TGTGCCTGGAACTCCGGGACTAGCTCCTACAATGAGCAGTTCTTC,CAWNSGTSSYNEQFF
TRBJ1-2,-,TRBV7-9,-,TGTGCCAGCAGCATACAGGGTGGCTATGGCTACACCTTC,CASSIQGGYGYTF
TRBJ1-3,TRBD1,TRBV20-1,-,TGCAGTGCTAGACCCATGACAGGGACTGGAAACACCATATATTTT,CSARPMTGTGNTIYF
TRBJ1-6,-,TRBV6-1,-,TGTGCCAGCAGTGAGAGACAGGCCGCGTATTCACCCCTCCACTTT,CASSERQAAYSPLHF
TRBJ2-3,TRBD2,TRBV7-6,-,TGTGCCAGCAGCCCAAGCGGGAGGGCTAATACGCAGTATTTT,CASSPSGRANTQYF
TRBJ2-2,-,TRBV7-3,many,TGTGCCAGCAGCCCAATAAACACCGGGGAGCTGTTTTTT,CASSPINTGELFF
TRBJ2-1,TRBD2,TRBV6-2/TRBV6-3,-,TGTGCCAGCAGTGTGGGACTAGCGGGAGGGCCCTACAATGAGCAGTTCTTC,CASSVGLAGGPYNEQFF
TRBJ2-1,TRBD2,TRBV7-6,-,TGTGCCAGCAGCCCCGTAGCGGGAACTGAGCAGTTCTTC,CASSPVAGTEQFF
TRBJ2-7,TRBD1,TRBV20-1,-,TGCAGTGCTGGTCCGGGACAGGGTAGCGAGCAGTACTTC,CSAGPGQGSEQYF
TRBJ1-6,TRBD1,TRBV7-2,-,TGTGCCAGCAGCCGCACAGGGGGCGCGGATTCACCCCTCCACTTT,CASSRTGGADSPLHF
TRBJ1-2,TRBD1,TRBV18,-,TGTGCCAGCTCGGAGGGACAGGAGTATGGCTACACCTTC,CASSEGQEYGYTF
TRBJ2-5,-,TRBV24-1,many,TGTGCCACCAGCTCTAGTCGGGAGACCCAGTACTTC,CATSSSRETQYF
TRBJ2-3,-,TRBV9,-,TGTGCCAGCAGCGTAGCTACTGAGGATACGCAGTATTTT,CASSVATEDTQYF
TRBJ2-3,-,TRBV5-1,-,TGCGCCAGCAGCCCGGAAAACACAGATACGCAGTATTTT,CASSPENTDTQYF
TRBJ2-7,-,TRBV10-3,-,TGTGCCATCAGTGAGTCAGGTCAGGGGCGCTCCTACGAGCAGTACTTC,CAISESGQGRSYEQYF
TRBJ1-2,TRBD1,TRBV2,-,TGTGCCAGCTATGGGACAGGCAGAACCTATGGCTACACCTTC,CASYGTGRTYGYTF
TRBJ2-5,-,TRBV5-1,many,TGCGCCAGCAGCGTAGGACCCGGGATAGGAGGGGAGACCCAGTACTTC,CASSVGPGIGGETQYF
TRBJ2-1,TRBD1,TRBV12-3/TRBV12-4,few,TGTGCCAGCAGTTCCGGGACAGGGGGAGTTGAGCAGTTCTTC,CASSSGTGGVEQFF
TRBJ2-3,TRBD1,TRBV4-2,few,TGTGCCAGCAGCTCGAACAGGGGGGCGAGGACAGATACGCAGTATTTT,CASSSNRGARTDTQYF
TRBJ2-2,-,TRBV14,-,TGTGCCAGCAGCCAAGGCAGAAAAGGAGTGGGTACCGGGGAGCTGTTTTTT,CASSQGRKGVGTGELFF
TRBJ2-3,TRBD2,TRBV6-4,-,TGTGCCAGCAGTGCGCAACTAGCGGGAGGGCCAGATACGCAGTATTTT,CASSAQLAGGPDTQYF
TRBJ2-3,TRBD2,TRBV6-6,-,TGTGCCAGCAGTTACGGAACTAGCGGGAGTACAGATACGCAGTATTTT,CASSYGTSGSTDTQYF
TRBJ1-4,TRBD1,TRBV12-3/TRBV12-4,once,TGTGCCAGCAGTTCTCGACAGGGGGCGGGTGATGAAAAACTGTTTTTT,CASSSRQGAGDEKLFF